Each of the 32 T cell receptor beta chains below was sequenced from the same sample in a study of spatial heterogeneity in lung cancer. Study outcomes and limitations: Tumor mutation counts were tracked by expanded intratumoral alpha and beta TCR counts.

Their cognate antigens are unknown. Regarding time point: sample taken at primary tumor resection. TCRdb itself ran the 5' RACE reads through MiXCR, one entry per CDR3 protein. The table shows about 7,000 distinct CDR3 sequences, with over 10% occurring only once. The input for sequencing was lung tumor tissue, taken at surgery. Source of these receptors: a male donor with early-stage non-small cell lung cancer.

The table lists this clonotype with many counts. The library was prepared for alpha chains; this beta chain is a stray read, so its frequency means little. The rearrangement uses TRBV27 and TRBJ2-7, with TRBD1 as a possible D gene (6 bases). Trimming pared 2 bases from V and 3 bases from J, leaving 11 bases between. This CDR3 comprises 14 residues. Germline V CDR1 and CDR2: MNHEY, SMNVEV (reference sequence). CDR3 sequence: CASSLDWGRYEQYF. The CDR3 nucleotides are TGTGCCAGCAGTTTAGATTGGGGGCGCTACGAGCAGTACTTC.

By share, this clonotype counts as medium-sized. This beta chain is a stray sequence in a library constructed for alpha chains; its clone size is not meaningful. The chain has TRBV9 and TRBJ2-7; D gene unclear. Germline V gives CDR1 SGDLS, CDR2 YYNGEE. The V end was cut by 4 bases, the J end by 3 bases, with 11 bases between. This CDR3 spans 13 amino acids. Here the CDR3 DNA reads TGTGCCAGCAGCCCCCTAGGTGACTACGAGCAGTACTTC. Amino acid sequence: CASSPLGDYEQYF.

As regards this clonotype: Within a library made for alpha chains, this beta chain is off target, and its count is uninformative. V gene TRBV20-1 combines with J gene TRBJ2-5; tentative D call: TRBD2 (5 bases). Trimming took off 1 base at V and 1 base at J, with 7 bases between the two ends. CDR1 and CDR2 (germline): DFQATT, SNEGSKA (reference sequence). The CDR3 is 13 amino acids. The CDR3 DNA reads as TGCAGTGCTAGAGGACTATCCCAAGAGACCCAGTACTTC. Residues: CSARGLSQETQYF.

To note about this clonotype: This beta chain is off target for a library built for alpha chains, so its abundance means little. The V call is TRBV7-2, the J call TRBJ2-1; D uncertain. The CDR3 is made up of 14 amino acids. CDR1 and CDR2 (germline): SGHTA, FQGNSA. V was trimmed by 5 bases and J by 8 bases, leaving 16 bases between them. The CDR3 loop is CASSPRPGHDEQFF. The CDR3 DNA sequence: TGTGCCAGCAGCCCCCGGCCAGGTCACGATGAGCAGTTCTTC.

This clonotype came up many times. This beta chain is off target for a library built for alpha chains, so its abundance means little. This chain connects TRBV5-6 to TRBJ2-7; 8 bases are shared with TRBD2. V dropped 3 bases and J dropped 5; count of bases not matched to a gene: 4. The CDR3 totals 13 residues. Germline assignment: CDR1 SGHDT and CDR2 YYEEEE. The CDR3 reads CASSSGGPHEQYV. The CDR3 DNA follows: TGTGCCAGCAGCTCGGGGGGGCCTCACGAGCAGTACGTC.

This clonotype has at least ten counts. Since the library was made to target alpha chains, this beta chain is a stray read and its abundance is not meaningful. This sequence joins TRBV20-1 and TRBJ2-4; D is possibly TRBD1 or TRBD2 (5 bases each). This CDR3 contains 13 residues. Germline loops: CDR1 DFQATT, CDR2 SNEGSKA (reference sequence). Trimming pared 1 base from V and 6 bases from J, leaving 10 bases between. Here the CDR3 reads CSARGDASNIQYF. As DNA, the CDR3 is TGCAGTGCTAGAGGGGACGCCTCAAACATTCAGTACTTC.

This clonotype came up many times. This beta chain is off target for a library built for alpha chains, so its abundance means little. The CDR3, as DNA: TGTGCCAGTTCCCTTGACAGGGGTAAAGAGACCCAGTACTTC. Amino acids: CASSLDRGKETQYF. The chain has TRBV6-1 and TRBJ2-5; 8 bases are a match to TRBD1. Germline lookup yields CDR1 MNHNS and CDR2 SASEGT. V dropped 9 bases and J dropped 3; count of bases not matched to a gene: 9. The CDR3 extends over 14 amino acids.

There are many counts of this clonotype. This beta chain is off target for a library built for alpha chains, so its abundance means little. This sequence joins TRBV20-1 and TRBJ2-5, with D unresolved. Germline V gene data show CDR1 as DFQATT and CDR2 as SNEGSKA (reference sequence). Trimming left V 0 bases short and J 5 bases short, with 13 bases between. The CDR3 has 14 residues. The CDR3 DNA reads as TGCAGTGCTAGAGATTGGCAGTTCGGGGAGACCCAGTACTTC. Protein: CSARDWQFGETQYF.

About this clonotype itself: This beta chain appears as a stray read in a library generated for alpha chains; its size is not informative. This CDR3 is CASSLRGIGSEQYF. The CDR3 nucleotides read TGTGCCAGCAGTTTAAGAGGAATCGGTTCGGAGCAGTACTTC. J is TRBJ2-7 and V is TRBV12-3 or TRBV12-4; D is unresolved. The V end lost 2 bases, the J end lost 7 bases, and 15 bases lay between the germline ends. The CDR3 extends over 14 amino acids.

This clonotype was seen repeatedly, ten times or more. In a library made to pick up alpha chains, this beta chain is a stray read with a size that means little. This chain joins TRBV20-1 and TRBJ2-3, with 8 bases that match TRBD1. Trimming cost V 2 bases and J 1 base; bases outside gene matches: 5. Per the germline V gene, CDR1 is DFQATT and CDR2 is SNEGSKA (reference sequence). CDR3 size: 15 residues. CDR3 in DNA: TGCAGTGCTAGACGCAGGGGGCATGGCACAGATACGCAGTATTTT. Translated, it gives CSARRRGHGTDTQYF.

This clonotype showed up many times. This beta chain slipped into a library made for alpha chains as a stray read, so its size is not meaningful. This chain links TRBV10-3 with TRBJ1-1; TRBD1 aligns across 7 bases. The CDR3 is 16 amino acids. Germline values: CDR1 ENHRY, CDR2 SYGVKD. V gave up 5 bases and J gave up 3 bases; unmatched junction bases: 12. The CDR3 DNA sequence: TGTGCCATCAGTAGCAGGGATGGGACAGAAGACACTGAAGCTTTCTTT. As protein: CAISSRDGTEDTEAFF.

By sample share, this clonotype is medium-sized. For a library built for alpha chains, this beta chain is a stray read; little rests on its size. The chain uses TRBV12-3 or TRBV12-4 and TRBJ2-1; D is unresolved. The CDR3 spans 13 residues. V lost 3 bases, J lost 2 bases, and 5 bases lay in between. The CDR3 loop is CASSFPPYNEQFF. CDR3 DNA sequence: TGTGCCAGCAGTTTTCCCCCCTACAATGAGCAGTTCTTC.

By share, this clonotype counts as medium-sized (0.01 to 0.1%). This beta chain slipped into a library made for alpha chains as a stray read, so its size is not meaningful. The chain links TRBV24-1 to TRBJ2-3, with D unresolved. In germline, CDR1 is KGHDR, CDR2 SFDVKD. V lost 10 bases, J lost 1 base, and 8 bases lay in between. The length of the CDR3 is 12 residues. CDR3 sequence reads: CATSEGTDTQYF. The CDR3 DNA reads as TGTGCCACTTCAGAAGGCACAGATACGCAGTATTTT.

This clonotype was observed at least ten times. The library was prepared for alpha chains; this beta chain is a stray read, so its frequency means little. The V gene is TRBV7-9, the J gene TRBJ1-1, with D uncertain. This CDR3 comprises 12 residues. Trimming left V 2 bases short and J 10 bases short, with 11 bases between. Germline V gives CDR1 SEHNR, CDR2 FQNEAQ (reference sequence). The CDR3 spells CASSLQASGAFF. CDR3 bases: TGTGCCAGCAGCTTACAGGCATCGGGAGCTTTCTTT.

This clonotype was seen repeatedly, ten times or more. Since it is a stray read in a library aimed at alpha chains, this beta chain has a size that is not meaningful. Here the CDR3 DNA reads TGTGCCAGCAGTGCTCTAAAGGACACTGAAGCTTTCTTT. The encoded protein is CASSALKDTEAFF. The genes are TRBV6-1 and TRBJ1-1; D is unclear. This CDR3 comprises 13 residues. Between the trimmed V and J ends, which lost 4 bases and 3 bases, there was a span of 9 bases. Germline V lookup: CDR1 MNHNS, CDR2 SASEGT.

By share, this clonotype ranks as medium-sized (0.01 to 0.1%). This beta chain is a stray sequence in a library constructed for alpha chains; its clone size is not meaningful. V and J are TRBV18 and TRBJ1-1; D is unclear. V dropped 1 base and J dropped 4 bases, with 13 bases sitting between them. This CDR3 is 15 amino acids long. Per the germline V gene, CDR1 is KGHSH and CDR2 is LQKENI. CDR3 in amino acids: CASSPRAQEGTEAFF. Here the CDR3 DNA reads TGTGCCAGCTCACCACGAGCGCAGGAGGGCACTGAAGCTTTCTTT.

The table lists this clonotype with many counts. The library was built for alpha chains, so this beta chain is an off-target read and its size means little. V usage is TRBV28 and J usage is TRBJ1-5, with D hard to call. Germline CDR1 is MDHEN and CDR2 is SYDVKM. This CDR3 is 16 amino acids long. V was clipped by 2 bases and J by 0 bases, with 11 bases between them. CDR3 DNA sequence: TGTGCCAGCAGTTTAGAGCGGCACTATAGCAATCAGCCCCAGCATTTT. Protein product: CASSLERHYSNQPQHF.

For this clonotype: This beta chain slipped into a library made for alpha chains as a stray read, so its size is not meaningful. The gene calls are TRBV28 and TRBJ2-7; D could derive from TRBD1 or TRBD2 (5 bases each). CDR1 and CDR2 from the germline V gene are MDHEN and SYDVKM. Trimming pared 3 bases from V and 0 bases from J, leaving 9 bases between. CDR3 size: 14 residues. DNA of the CDR3: TGTGCCAGCAGTTTGAGGGGAGTCTCCTACGAGCAGTACTTC. It translates to CASSLRGVSYEQYF.

This clonotype appeared many times. With the library built for alpha chains, this beta chain is off target and its frequency is not meaningful. V gene TRBV10-3 combines with J gene TRBJ2-7; TRBD1 might be the D (5 bases). The CDR3 extends over 13 amino acids. V dropped 2 bases and J dropped 2 bases, with 7 bases sitting between them. Germline V lookup: CDR1 ENHRY, CDR2 SYGVKD. The CDR3 DNA is TGTGCCATCAGTGAGGGGGCGCCCTACGAGCAGTACGTC. This gives the protein CAISEGAPYEQYV.

This clonotype is deemed medium-sized. This beta chain is an unintended read in a library built for alpha chains; its size means little. CDR3 amino acids: CASSFSWAGTGELFF. DNA for the CDR3: TGTGCCAGCAGTTTTAGCTGGGCGGGCACCGGGGAGCTGTTTTTT. The chain combines TRBV27 with TRBJ2-2, with TRBD2 as a possible D gene (5 bases). V dropped 3 bases and J dropped 4 bases, with 12 bases sitting between them. The CDR3 length is 15 residues. Germline V CDR1 and CDR2: MNHEY, SMNVEV (reference sequence).

This clonotype is classed as medium-sized. Because the library targeted alpha chains, this beta chain is an off-target read whose size means little. This sequence joins TRBV5-1 and TRBJ1-2; D ambiguous. This CDR3 is built from 14 residues. Germline values: CDR1 SGHRS, CDR2 YFSETQ. The V gene lost 1 base and the J gene lost 2 bases, with 9 bases spanning the gap. CDR3 DNA: TGCGCCAGCAGCTTGTCCCCCGGCAACTATGGCTACACCTTC. Translated, it gives CASSLSPGNYGYTF.

This clonotype was detected many times. This beta chain is off target for a library built for alpha chains, so its abundance means little. The chain joins TRBV20-1 to TRBJ2-5; TRBD2 matches at 8 bases. Germline V lookup: CDR1 DFQATT, CDR2 SNEGSKA (reference sequence). CDR3 size: 16 residues. Losses at the gene ends were 0 bases for V and 3 bases for J; bases not matched to a gene: 9. The CDR3 reads CSARDQRTSRKETQYF. The CDR3 DNA follows: TGCAGTGCTAGAGATCAAAGGACTAGCCGAAAAGAGACCCAGTACTTC.

This clonotype was observed many times. This beta chain represents an off-target read in a library built for alpha chains; its size is of limited meaning. Here the CDR3 reads CASRERRGKTQYF. The DNA of the CDR3 is TGTGCCAGCAGAGAACGGAGAGGGAAGACCCAGTACTTC. The genes are TRBV28 and TRBJ2-5; D is perhaps TRBD2 (5 bases). V was clipped by 6 bases and J by 6 bases, with 14 bases between them. Germline V CDR1 and CDR2: MDHEN, SYDVKM. The CDR3 totals 13 residues.

This clonotype is judged medium-sized. The library was prepared for alpha chains; this beta chain is a stray read, so its frequency means little. J is TRBJ2-5 and V is TRBV6-1; D call uncertain. CDR3 length: 11 amino acids. Germline CDR1 MNHNS, CDR2 SASEGT. V was pared by 2 bases and J by 5 bases, with 3 bases between. CDR3 amino acids: CASSETETQYF. For the CDR3, the DNA is TGTGCCAGCAGTGAAACGGAGACCCAGTACTTC.

Ten or more counts support this clonotype. Within a library made for alpha chains, this beta chain is off target, and its count is uninformative. The gene calls are TRBV6-6 and TRBJ2-3; 12 bases agree with TRBD2. V trimming: 0 bases; J trimming: 0 bases; junction bases outside the gene matches: 4. CDR3 length equals 18 residues. The germline V gene has CDR1 MNHNY and CDR2 SVGAGI (reference sequence). CDR3 in amino acids: CASSYSLAGGPSTDTQYF. Written as DNA, the CDR3 is TGTGCCAGCAGTTACTCCCTAGCGGGAGGGCCTAGCACAGATACGCAGTATTTT.

In its sample, this clonotype was seen many times. Being off target in a library aimed at alpha chains, this beta chain has a size of little meaning. The V and J genes are TRBV7-3 and TRBJ2-2; weak D call: TRBD1 (5 bases). CDR3 length equals 13 residues. Trimming took 5 bases from V and 5 from J, leaving 9 bases between them. Germline CDR1 is SGHTA and CDR2 is FQGTGA. The DNA for the CDR3 is TGTGCCAGCAGCAATCAGGGAACCGGGGAGCTGTTTTTT. Its translation is CASSNQGTGELFF.

By sample share, this clonotype is medium-sized. This beta chain slipped into a library made for alpha chains as a stray read, so its size is not meaningful. The J gene is TRBJ2-6, the V gene TRBV7-2, with D unclear. Germline loops: CDR1 SGHTA, CDR2 FQGNSA. V lost 5 bases and J lost 1, with 3 bases in between. The CDR3 runs to 13 residues. In DNA form, the CDR3 reads TGTGCCAGCAGCCAGTCTGGGGCCAACGTCCTGACTTTC. This encodes CASSQSGANVLTF.

This clonotype occurred a few times. Because this beta chain is a stray read in a library intended to capture alpha chains, its abundance should not be given much weight. The V and J genes are TRBV11-3 and TRBJ1-3; TRBD1 is a possible D gene (5 bases). V was shortened by 1 base and J by 3 bases, with 10 bases between the two germline ends. Germline CDR1 reads SGHNT; CDR2 reads YENEEA. This CDR3 spans 15 amino acids. The CDR3 bases are TGTGCCAGCAGCTTAGCCGGGGCGAGTGGAAACACCATATATTTT. Protein sequence: CASSLAGASGNTIYF.

Many counts were recorded for this clonotype. This beta chain was picked up by a library intended for alpha chains and is off target, so its count carries little meaning. The chain links TRBV12-3 or TRBV12-4 to TRBJ2-3; 11 bases align to TRBD1. V was clipped by 3 bases and J by 2 bases; unmatched bases: 10. The CDR3 is 18 residues long. The CDR3 spells CASSFGTGGLSLTDTQYF. The DNA of the CDR3 is TGTGCCAGCAGTTTTGGGACAGGGGGATTGTCCCTCACAGATACGCAGTATTTT.

In this sample, this clonotype turned up many times. Because this beta chain is a stray read in a library intended to capture alpha chains, its abundance should not be given much weight. The chain links TRBV20-1 to TRBJ2-5, with D perhaps matching TRBD2 (6 bases). V was clipped by 0 bases and J by 5 bases, with 16 bases between them. The CDR3 runs 15 residues. Germline assignment: CDR1 DFQATT and CDR2 SNEGSKA (reference sequence). The CDR3 is CSARDGGGGLETQYF. The DNA of the CDR3 is TGCAGTGCTAGAGATGGGGGAGGTGGTTTGGAGACCCAGTACTTC.

This clonotype was seen repeatedly, ten times or more. This beta chain represents an off-target read in a library built for alpha chains; its size is of limited meaning. The V call is TRBV7-8, the J call TRBJ2-5; D might be TRBD2 (5 bases). The V gene's germline CDR1 is SGHVS and CDR2 FQNEAQ. Trimming removed 1 base at V and 2 bases at J, with 11 bases between. There are 15 residues in the CDR3. CDR3 DNA: TGTGCCAGCAGCTTAGGCTTGGACTGGCAAGAGACCCAGTACTTC. Residues: CASSLGLDWQETQYF.

Remarks on this clonotype: Since the library was made to target alpha chains, this beta chain is a stray read and its abundance is not meaningful. The chain couples TRBV14 to TRBJ2-7, with D unresolved. In germline, CDR1 is SGHDN, CDR2 FVKESK. The CDR3 consists of 12 residues. Trimming took off 2 bases at V and 6 bases at J, with 8 bases between the two ends. The CDR3 nucleotides read TGTGCCAGCAGCCAATTTATGGGCGAGCAGTACTTC. Amino acids: CASSQFMGEQYF.